This TCR beta chain was profiled in a study of T cell responses to AZD1222 COVID-19 vaccine. The overall study: Combined were second doses at about 4 or about 12 weeks. Broader study findings: Reports indicate that nearly half of spike-specific TCRs are directed at unmutated variant regions. Spike-wide vaccine-associated CD4 TCRs dominated at 160-218 and 743-854. No repertoire was sampled before or during the peak T cell response, only after it.

This CDR3 comprises 15 residues. V lost 6 bases, J lost 7 bases, and 9 bases stayed unmatched. Germline values: CDR1 MNHEY, CDR2 SVGAGI. Profiled with immunoSEQ multiplex PCR; TCRdb holds only in-frame clones, not every one. The sample lists roughly 120,000 clones, approximately 88% occurring once. Worth noting for this clone: The antigen remains unidentified.

The V gene is TRBV6-5, the J gene TRBJ1-5; TRBD1 aligns across 10 bases. This receptor was taken from an adult in good health. Sequenced here: peripheral blood, sampled on day 0 of AZD1222 vaccination. CDR3: CASSSGTGVRQPQHF. In DNA form, the CDR3 reads TGTGCCAGCAGCTCCGGGACAGGGGTTCGGCAGCCCCAGCATTTT.